The entry that follows covers one T cell receptor beta chain sequence. The sample originates from a study of blood T cell repertoires in COVID-19. On the study more broadly: The United States, Italy and Spain provided the acute and convalescent COVID-19 samples. Nucleic acid was either cDNA or gDNA, and it came from T cells, B-cell-depleted T cells, or PBMCs.

Assay used: immunoSEQ multiplex PCR; TCRdb lists only in-frame clones, some missing. This sample has 300,000 to 400,000 clones, with 80% to 90% found just once. The germline gives CDR1 LGHNA, CDR2 YSLEER. Trimming cost V 4 bases and J 1 base; bases outside gene matches: 6. The CDR3 is 15 amino acids. Patients at the Seattle site were enrolled during active infection and followed longitudinally. The chain links TRBV4-3 to TRBJ2-7; 8 bases match TRBD2. This sequence originates from a woman in her 30s with COVID-19, enrolled during active disease. Sample: peripheral blood. CDR3 DNA: TGCGCCAGCAGCCGGGGGCGGGGGGTTTCCTACGAGCAGTACTTC. Residues: CASSRGRGVSYEQYF.